This is a list of T cell receptor beta chains from one sample in a study of read filtering for tumor transcriptome and immune sequencing. TCRdb itself ran the reads through MiXCR, one entry per CDR3 protein. This sample yields 130,000 or so distinct CDR3 sequences, of which less than 15% are seen a single time; 7.5% to 10% belongs to the top ten. The sequenced sample consisted of a population of CD138-negative cells sorted from bone marrow. The receptors derive from a donor at least 40 years old with multiple myeloma. CDR3s include the opening cysteine and the closing phenylalanine or tryptophan. D genes are given only for firm matches. Some rows mark clone size as missing; the rest say once, few, many or name a class of expanded clone.

TRBV14	TRBJ2-5	TRBD2	many	TGTGCCAGCAGCCAACTAGCGGTACAAGAGACCCAGTACTTC	CASSQLAVQETQYF
TRBV20-1	TRBJ2-7	TRBD2	many	TGCAGTGCTAGAGTACCGGGACTAGCCTTTAGGGAGCAGTACTTC	CSARVPGLAFREQYF
TRBV7-2	TRBJ2-7	-	many	TGTGCCAGCAGCTCCGGACAGCCACCTAGCGAGCAGTACTTC	CASSSGQPPSEQYF
TRBV10-2	TRBJ2-1	TRBD1	many	TGCGCCAGCAGTGAGCAAAGACAGGGGTTCGATGAGCAGTTCTTC	CASSEQRQGFDEQFF
TRBV20-1	TRBJ1-1	-	-	TGCAGTGCTAGAGATGCAGGAGTTAACACTGAAGCTTTCTTT	CSARDAGVNTEAFF
TRBV7-8	TRBJ2-2	-	many	TGTGCCAGCAGCGAGGGAGGGAACACCGGGGAGCTGTTTTTT	CASSEGGNTGELFF
TRBV5-1	TRBJ2-7	TRBD1	many	TGCGCCAGCAGCTTGCAGCAGGGGGCTCGAGACGAGCAGTACTTC	CASSLQQGARDEQYF
TRBV7-3	TRBJ2-7	TRBD2	many	TGTGCCAGCGCACCTTCCGGGACTAGCGGCTTTGTTACCTACGAGCAGTACTTC	CASAPSGTSGFVTYEQYF
TRBV7-8	TRBJ2-3	TRBD2	many	TGTGCCAGCAGCCAAGCCGGGACTAGGGGGGTAGATACGCAGTATTTT	CASSQAGTRGVDTQYF
TRBV5-1	TRBJ1-5	-	many	TGCGCCAGCAGCTTCGAGGGGCAAGGGCAGCCCCAGCATTTT	CASSFEGQGQPQHF
TRBV11-2	TRBJ2-5	TRBD2	many	TGTGCCAGCAGCCCAAGACTAGCGGGACAAGAGACCCAGTACTTC	CASSPRLAGQETQYF
TRBV9	TRBJ2-2	TRBD2	-	TGTGCCAGCAGCGTAGGCGGCAGACTAGCTGACACCGGGGAGCTGTTTTTT	CASSVGGRLADTGELFF
TRBV29-1	TRBJ2-1	-	many	TGCAGCTACAGGATCTCCTCCTACAATGAGCAGTTCTTC	CSYRISSYNEQFF
TRBV7-2	TRBJ1-1	-	many	TGTGCCAGCAGCTTATCCGCAGTGATAATGAACACTGAAGCTTTCTTT	CASSLSAVIMNTEAFF
TRBV7-6	TRBJ1-5	-	few	TGTGCCAGCAGCACGGATAGCAATCAGCCCCAGCATTTT	CASSTDSNQPQHF
TRBV7-9	TRBJ2-1	-	many	TGTGCCAGCAGCAACAACAGGGCTTCCTACAATGAGCAGTTCTTC	CASSNNRASYNEQFF
TRBV6-5	TRBJ2-1	-	many	TGTGCCAGCAGTTACGGGGGGACCTCCTACAATGAGCAGTTCTTC	CASSYGGTSYNEQFF
TRBV11-3	TRBJ2-4	-	many	TGTGCCAGCACCCTACCCCACATTCAGTACTTC	CASTLPHIQYF
TRBV24-1	TRBJ1-5	-	many	TGTGCCACCAGTGATCCTGAAGGGTGGGGCAATCAGCCCCAGCATTTT	CATSDPEGWGNQPQHF
TRBV18	TRBJ2-3	-	many	TGTGCCAGCTCACCACCGTACGAGGGTACCAGCACAGATACGCAGTATTTT	CASSPPYEGTSTDTQYF
TRBV24-1	TRBJ1-5	TRBD1	many	TGTGCCACCAGTGAGGGGGACAGGGGAGGCAATCAGCCCCAGCATTTT	CATSEGDRGGNQPQHF
TRBV7-9	TRBJ2-5	TRBD2	few	TGTGCCAGCAGCTTAGCGGGGACTAGCGAGACCCAGTACTTC	CASSLAGTSETQYF
TRBV2	TRBJ2-2	-	many	TGTGCCAGCAACAGGCATAACACCGGGGAGCTGTTTTTT	CASNRHNTGELFF
TRBV6-2/TRBV6-3	TRBJ2-3	-	many	TGTGCCAGCAGTTACTCGTTAAGGCGGAGCGGTGATACGCAGTATTTT	CASSYSLRRSGDTQYF
TRBV5-6	TRBJ1-1	TRBD1	many	TGTGCCAGCAGCTTGGGGGCTACAGGGGACACTGAAGCTTTCTTT	CASSLGATGDTEAFF
TRBV29-1	TRBJ2-3	TRBD2	many	TGCAGCGTTGTGTTCGTAGCGGGAGGGGGTACAGATACGCAGTATTTT	CSVVFVAGGGTDTQYF
TRBV11-2	TRBJ2-1	TRBD2	many	TGTGCCAGCAGCTCGTATAGCGGGAGGGCCTTCGATGAGCAGTTCTTC	CASSSYSGRAFDEQFF
TRBV5-6	TRBJ2-3	TRBD2	many	TGTGCCAGCAGCGGGACTAGCGGGGTTTCGCGAGATACGCAGTATTTT	CASSGTSGVSRDTQYF